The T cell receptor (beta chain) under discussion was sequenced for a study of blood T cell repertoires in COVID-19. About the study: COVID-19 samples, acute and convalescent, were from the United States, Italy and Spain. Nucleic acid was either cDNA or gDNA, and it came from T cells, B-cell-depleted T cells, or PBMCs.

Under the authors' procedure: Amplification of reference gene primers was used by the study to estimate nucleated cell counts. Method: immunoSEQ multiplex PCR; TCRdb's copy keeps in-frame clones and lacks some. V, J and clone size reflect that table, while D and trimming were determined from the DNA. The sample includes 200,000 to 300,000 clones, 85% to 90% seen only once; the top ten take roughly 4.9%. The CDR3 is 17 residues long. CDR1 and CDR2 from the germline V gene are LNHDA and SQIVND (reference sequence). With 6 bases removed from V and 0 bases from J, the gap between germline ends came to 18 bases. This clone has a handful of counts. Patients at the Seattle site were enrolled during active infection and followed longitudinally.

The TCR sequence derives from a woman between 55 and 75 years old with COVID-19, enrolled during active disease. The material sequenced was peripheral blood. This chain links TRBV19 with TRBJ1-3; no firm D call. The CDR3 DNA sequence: TGTGCCAGTAGCATACCTCTTAGACGGGGCTCTGGAAACACCATATATTTT. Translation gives CASSIPLRRGSGNTIYF.